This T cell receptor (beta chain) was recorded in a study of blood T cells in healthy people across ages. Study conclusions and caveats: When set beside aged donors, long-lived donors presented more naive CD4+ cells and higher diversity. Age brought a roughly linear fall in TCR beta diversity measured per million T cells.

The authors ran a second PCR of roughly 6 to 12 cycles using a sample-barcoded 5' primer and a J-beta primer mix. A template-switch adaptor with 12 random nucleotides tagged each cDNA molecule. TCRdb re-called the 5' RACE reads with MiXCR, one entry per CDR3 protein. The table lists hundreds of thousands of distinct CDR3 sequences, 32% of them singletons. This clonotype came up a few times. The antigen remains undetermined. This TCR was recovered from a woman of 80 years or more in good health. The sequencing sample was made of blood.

In DNA, the CDR3 is TGTGCCAGCAGCCCCGTAAGCGGAGAGACCCAGTACTTC. Protein product: CASSPVSGETQYF. The genes are TRBV7-3 and TRBJ2-5, with a weak D call TRBD2 (5 bases). V lost 5 bases, J lost 4 bases, and 11 bases lay in between. CDR3 length equals 13 residues. Germline CDR1 reads SGHTA; CDR2 reads FQGTGA. The full variable domain, its missing parts supplied by reference TRBV7-3 and TRBJ2-5, is GAGVSQTPSNKVTEKGKYVELRCDPISGHTALYWYRQSLGQGPEFLIYFQGTGAADDSGLPNDRFFAVRPEGSVSTLKIQRTERGDSAVYLCASSPVSGETQYFGPGTRLLVL.